The entry below gives a single TCR beta chain sequence along with its context. The specificity of this receptor is unknown. A junction end diverges from the germline sequence, so it may reflect a read error. The library was produced with the immunoSEQ multiplex PCR assay. TCRdb's version of the immuneACCESS table is confined to in-frame rearrangements and falls short of the full clone set. An unresolved V gene accounts for under half of the shortfall where checked; the remainder is of unknown origin. Across this sample there are approximately 80,000 clones, with around nine tenths seen only once. The ten largest clones capture more than 5.5% of the sample. In the germline V gene, CDR1 corresponds to SNHLY and CDR2 to FYNNEI. From cysteine to phenylalanine, the CDR3 is 14 amino acids long. Solely the CDR3 DNA is kept, with 42 bases framed from the first base. The data derive from a study of control samples from healthy donors and cancer patients (dated by TCRdb to the early 2020s).

This TCR derives from a woman aged 50 to 60 in good health. Material: blood. The rearrangement combines TRBV2 with TRBJ1-1, with the D gene uncertain. The CDR3 sequence is CASREDTMNTEAFF. The bases are TGTGCCAGCAGGGAAGACACCATGAACACTGAAGCTTTCTTT. Full variable domain (CDR3 extended with the reference TRBV2 and TRBJ1-1 proteins): EPEVTQTPSHQVTQMGQEVILRCVPISNHLYFYWYRQILGQKVEFLVSFYNNEISEKSEIFDDQFSVERPDGSNFTLKIRSTKLEDSAMYFCASREDTMNTEAFFGQGTRLTVV.